Listed below are T cell receptor beta chains from one sample, sequenced in a study of graft-versus-host responses after intestinal transplantation. These receptors are not linked to any known antigen. Method: immunoSEQ multiplex PCR; TCRdb's copy keeps in-frame clones and lacks some. The sample shows 70,000 to 75,000 clones, approximately 88% of them seen only once. The material sequenced was unstimulated CD8+ T cells sorted from spleen or lymph node cells, taken before intestinal transplant. The receptors here all came from a human donor who received an intestinal transplant. Each CDR3 is given without its conserved first and last residue. The order of the fields is V gene, CDR3 protein.

>TRBV7-9
ASSAPNRAPNEKLF
>TRBV11-1
ASSPLAGGPNEQF
>TRBV4-1
ASSYGANTEAF
>TRBV27
ASSLRGGLVNEQF
>TRBV4-1
ASSGRTSGEYNEQF
>TRBV27
ASSLSSGQIYGYT
>TRBV9
ASSVGLAGTQF
>TRBV11-2
ASSPIQSYEQY
>TRBV29-1
SVPGTSGMDTQY
>TRBV27
ASSLSGPWETQY
>TRBV4-2
ASSPVGAPYYEQY
>TRBV20-1
SASGSYGYT
>TRBV29-1
SVEDLRGSRDEQF
>TRBV6-1
ATDLAGGVNEKLF
>TRBV25-1
ASSSLRDTQETQY
>TRBV7-9
ASRSTGNPNEKLF
>TRBV4-2
ASSPPPGRANEQF
>TRBV6-5
ASSYAGGPPTYEQY
>TRBV11-2
ASTRTGDTEAF
>TRBV28
ASSPSHRSNQPQH
>TRBV6-6
ASSPSGGSYNEQF
>TRBV5-6
ASSLDRSYEQY
>TRBV6-5
ASSSHYEQY
>TRBV6-7
ASHPSGERTGELF
>TRBV4-1
ASSQEHRGQSNQPQH
>TRBV27
ASSLGLPNNEQF
>TRBV13
ASSPNQYQETQY
>TRBV29-1
SVETVPASGMVIHSETQY
>TRBV1
TSSQELGEQF
>TRBV5-6
ASSLVGVRGHYGYT
>TRBV19
ASSSSSGGPYNEQF
>TRBV28
ASSLFGRSVGTIY
>TRBV28
ASSAGQLVYGYT
>TRBV5-1
ASSLITGRTSPLH
>TRBV6-4
ASSDSGGGANEQF
>TRBV29-1
SVRTGLPQNNEQF
>TRBV7-8
ASALGGRATYEQY
>TRBV12-5
ASVLGGARQPQH
>TRBV7-2
ASSLDRAGSSYNEQF